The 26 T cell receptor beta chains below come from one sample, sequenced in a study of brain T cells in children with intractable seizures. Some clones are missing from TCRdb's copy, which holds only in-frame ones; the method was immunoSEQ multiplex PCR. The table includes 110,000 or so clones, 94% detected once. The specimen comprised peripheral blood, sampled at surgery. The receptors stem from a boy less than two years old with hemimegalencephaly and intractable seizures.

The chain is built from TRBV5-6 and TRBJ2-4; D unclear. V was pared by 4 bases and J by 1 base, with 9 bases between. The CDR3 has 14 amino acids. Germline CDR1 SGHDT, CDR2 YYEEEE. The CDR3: CASSPRSAKNIQYF. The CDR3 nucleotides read TGTGCCAGCAGCCCCCGGTCGGCCAAAAACATTCAGTACTTC.

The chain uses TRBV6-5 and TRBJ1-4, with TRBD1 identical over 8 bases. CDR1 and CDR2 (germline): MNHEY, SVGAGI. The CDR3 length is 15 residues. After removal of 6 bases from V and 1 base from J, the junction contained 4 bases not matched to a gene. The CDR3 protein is CASSDRGETNEKLFF. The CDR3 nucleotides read TGTGCCAGCAGCGACAGGGGTGAAACTAATGAAAAACTGTTTTTT.

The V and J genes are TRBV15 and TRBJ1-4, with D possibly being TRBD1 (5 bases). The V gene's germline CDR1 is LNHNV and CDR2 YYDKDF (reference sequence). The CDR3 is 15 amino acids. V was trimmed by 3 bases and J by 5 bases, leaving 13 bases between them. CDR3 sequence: CATSRRGGVNEKLFF. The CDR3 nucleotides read TGTGCCACCAGCAGGCGGGGGGGGGTAAATGAAAAACTGTTTTTT.

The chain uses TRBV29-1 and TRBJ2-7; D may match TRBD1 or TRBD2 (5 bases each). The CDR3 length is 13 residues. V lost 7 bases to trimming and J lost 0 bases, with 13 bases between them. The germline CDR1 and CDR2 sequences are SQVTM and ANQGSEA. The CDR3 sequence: CSGSTGLSYEQYF. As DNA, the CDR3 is TGCAGCGGATCCACAGGACTCTCCTACGAGCAGTACTTC.

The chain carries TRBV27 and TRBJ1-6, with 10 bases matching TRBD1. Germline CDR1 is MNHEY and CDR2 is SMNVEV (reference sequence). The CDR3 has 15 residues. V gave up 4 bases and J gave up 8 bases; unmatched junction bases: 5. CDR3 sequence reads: CASSSGTGAYSPLHF. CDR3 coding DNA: TGTGCCAGCAGTTCGGGGACAGGGGCGTATTCACCCCTCCACTTT.

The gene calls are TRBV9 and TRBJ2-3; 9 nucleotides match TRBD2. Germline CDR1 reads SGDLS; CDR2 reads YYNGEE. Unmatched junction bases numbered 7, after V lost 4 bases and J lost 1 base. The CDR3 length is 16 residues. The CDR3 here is CASSLIAGAGTDTQYF. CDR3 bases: TGTGCCAGCAGCCTCATAGCGGGAGCGGGCACAGATACGCAGTATTTT.

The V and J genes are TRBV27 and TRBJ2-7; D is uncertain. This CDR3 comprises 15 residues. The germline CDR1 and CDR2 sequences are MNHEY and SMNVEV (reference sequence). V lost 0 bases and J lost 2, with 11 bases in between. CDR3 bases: TGTGCCAGCAGTTTATCGGTGGCAGCCGCCTACGAGCAGTACTTC. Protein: CASSLSVAAAYEQYF.

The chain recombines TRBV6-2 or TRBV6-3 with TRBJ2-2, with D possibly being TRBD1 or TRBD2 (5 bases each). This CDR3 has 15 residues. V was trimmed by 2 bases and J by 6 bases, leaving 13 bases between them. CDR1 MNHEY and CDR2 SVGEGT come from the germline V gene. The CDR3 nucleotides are TGTGCCAGCAGTTACCTTAAAGTGGGGGCCGGGGAGCTGTTTTTT. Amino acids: CASSYLKVGAGELFF.

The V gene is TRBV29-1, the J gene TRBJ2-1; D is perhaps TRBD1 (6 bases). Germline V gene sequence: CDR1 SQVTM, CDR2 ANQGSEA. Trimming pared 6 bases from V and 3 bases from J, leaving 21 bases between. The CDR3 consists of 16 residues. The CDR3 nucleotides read TGCAGCGTCCGACCTCGTGGGGACACCTTCTACAATGAGCAGTTCTTC. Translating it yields CSVRPRGDTFYNEQFF.

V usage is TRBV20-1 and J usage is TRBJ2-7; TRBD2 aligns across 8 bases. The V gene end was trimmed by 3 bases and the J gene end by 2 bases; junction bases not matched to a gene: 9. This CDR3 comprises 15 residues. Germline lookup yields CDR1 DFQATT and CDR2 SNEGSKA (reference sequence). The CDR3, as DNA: TGCAGTGCTAGTTGGCTAGCGGGTACCACCTACGAGCAGTACTTC. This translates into CSASWLAGTTYEQYF.

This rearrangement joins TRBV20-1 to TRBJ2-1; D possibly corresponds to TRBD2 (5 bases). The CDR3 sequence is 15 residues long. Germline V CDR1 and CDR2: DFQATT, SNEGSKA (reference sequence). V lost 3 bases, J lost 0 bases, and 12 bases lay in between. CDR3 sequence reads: CSASGLMSSYNEQFF. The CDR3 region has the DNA TGCAGTGCTAGTGGACTGATGAGCTCCTACAATGAGCAGTTCTTC.

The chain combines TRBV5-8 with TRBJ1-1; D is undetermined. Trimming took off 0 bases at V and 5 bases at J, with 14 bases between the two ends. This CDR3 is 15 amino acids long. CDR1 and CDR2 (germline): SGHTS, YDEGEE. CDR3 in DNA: TGTGCCAGCAGCTTGGGTCCCCTAGGATGGACTGAAGCTTTCTTT. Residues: CASSLGPLGWTEAFF.

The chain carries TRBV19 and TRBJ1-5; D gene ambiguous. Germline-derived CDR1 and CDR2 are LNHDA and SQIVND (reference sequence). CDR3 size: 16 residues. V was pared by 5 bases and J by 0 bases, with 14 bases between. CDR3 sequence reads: CASSPPGGYSNQPQHF. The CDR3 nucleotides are TGTGCCAGTAGTCCCCCTGGCGGCTATAGCAATCAGCCCCAGCATTTT.

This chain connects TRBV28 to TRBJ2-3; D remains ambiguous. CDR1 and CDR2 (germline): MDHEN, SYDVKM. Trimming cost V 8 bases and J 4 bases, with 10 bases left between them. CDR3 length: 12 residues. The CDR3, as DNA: TGTGCCAGCCGCAGTAAGCCAGATACGCAGTATTTT. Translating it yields CASRSKPDTQYF.

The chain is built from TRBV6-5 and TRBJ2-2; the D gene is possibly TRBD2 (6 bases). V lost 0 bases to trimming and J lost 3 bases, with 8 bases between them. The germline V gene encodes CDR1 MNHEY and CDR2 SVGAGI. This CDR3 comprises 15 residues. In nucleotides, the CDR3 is TGTGCCAGCAGTTACTCAGCGGGCGACACCGGGGAGCTGTTTTTT. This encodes CASSYSAGDTGELFF.

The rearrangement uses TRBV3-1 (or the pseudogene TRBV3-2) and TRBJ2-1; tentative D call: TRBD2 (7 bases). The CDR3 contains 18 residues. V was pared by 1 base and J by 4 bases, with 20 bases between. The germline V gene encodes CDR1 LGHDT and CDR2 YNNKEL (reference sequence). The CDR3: CASSQGIKGGMTYNEQFF. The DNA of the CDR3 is TGTGCCAGCAGCCAAGGGATCAAGGGGGGGATGACTTACAATGAGCAGTTCTTC.

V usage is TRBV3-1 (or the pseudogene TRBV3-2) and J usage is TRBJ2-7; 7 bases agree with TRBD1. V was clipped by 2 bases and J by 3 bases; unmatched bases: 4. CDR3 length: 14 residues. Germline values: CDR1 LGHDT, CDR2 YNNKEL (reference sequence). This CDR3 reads CASSQRGGDYEQYF. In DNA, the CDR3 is TGTGCCAGCAGCCAAAGAGGGGGCGACTACGAGCAGTACTTC.

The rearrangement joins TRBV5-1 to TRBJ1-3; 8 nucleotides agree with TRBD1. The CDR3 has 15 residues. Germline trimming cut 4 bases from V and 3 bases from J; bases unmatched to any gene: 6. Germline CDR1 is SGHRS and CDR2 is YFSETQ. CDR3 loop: CASSTDRALGNTIYF. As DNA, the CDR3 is TGCGCCAGCAGCACGGACAGGGCACTTGGAAACACCATATATTTT.

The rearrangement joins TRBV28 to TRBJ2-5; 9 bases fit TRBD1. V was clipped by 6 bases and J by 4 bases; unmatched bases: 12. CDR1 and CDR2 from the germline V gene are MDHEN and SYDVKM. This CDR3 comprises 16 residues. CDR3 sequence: CASRQGAHIRVETQYF. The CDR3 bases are TGTGCCAGCAGACAGGGGGCCCACATTAGGGTAGAGACCCAGTACTTC.

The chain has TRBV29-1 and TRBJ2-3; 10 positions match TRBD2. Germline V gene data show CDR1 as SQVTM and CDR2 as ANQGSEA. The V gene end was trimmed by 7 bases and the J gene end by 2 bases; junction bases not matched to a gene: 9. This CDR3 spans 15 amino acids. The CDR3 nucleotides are TGCAGCGGGAAAGCGGGAGGGGCCCCCACAGATACGCAGTATTTT. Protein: CSGKAGGAPTDTQYF.

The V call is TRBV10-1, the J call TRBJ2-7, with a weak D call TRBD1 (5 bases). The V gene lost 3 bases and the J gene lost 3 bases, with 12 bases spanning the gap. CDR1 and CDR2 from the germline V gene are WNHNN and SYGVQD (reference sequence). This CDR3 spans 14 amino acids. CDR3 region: CASSEGRVGYEQYF. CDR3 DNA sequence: TGCGCCAGCAGTGAAGGCAGGGTGGGCTACGAGCAGTACTTC.

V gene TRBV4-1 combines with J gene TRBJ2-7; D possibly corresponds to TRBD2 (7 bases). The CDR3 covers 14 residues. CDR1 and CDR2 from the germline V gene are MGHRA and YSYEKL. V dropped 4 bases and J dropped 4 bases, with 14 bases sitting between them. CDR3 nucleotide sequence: TGCGCCAGCAGCCTTGGGGGGGGCCCGTACGAGCAGTACTTC. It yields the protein CASSLGGGPYEQYF.

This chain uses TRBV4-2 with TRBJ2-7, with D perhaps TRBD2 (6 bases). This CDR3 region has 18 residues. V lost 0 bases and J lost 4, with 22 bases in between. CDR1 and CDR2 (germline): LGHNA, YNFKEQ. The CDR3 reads CASSQDLGGDLAEYEQYF. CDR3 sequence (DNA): TGTGCCAGCAGCCAAGATCTCGGGGGTGACCTAGCAGAGTACGAGCAGTACTTC.

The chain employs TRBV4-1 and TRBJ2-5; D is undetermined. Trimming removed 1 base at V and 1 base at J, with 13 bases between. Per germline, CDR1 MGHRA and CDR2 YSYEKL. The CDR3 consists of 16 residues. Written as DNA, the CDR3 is TGCGCCAGCAGCCAAGTCCCTACACCGGTCCAAGAGACCCAGTACTTC. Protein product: CASSQVPTPVQETQYF.

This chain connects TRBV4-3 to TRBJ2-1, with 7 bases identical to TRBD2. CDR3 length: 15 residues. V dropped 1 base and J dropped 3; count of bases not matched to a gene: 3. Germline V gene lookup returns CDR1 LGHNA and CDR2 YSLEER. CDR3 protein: CASSQGLAVYNEQFF. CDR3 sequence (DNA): TGCGCCAGCAGCCAAGGGCTAGCGGTCTACAATGAGCAGTTCTTC.

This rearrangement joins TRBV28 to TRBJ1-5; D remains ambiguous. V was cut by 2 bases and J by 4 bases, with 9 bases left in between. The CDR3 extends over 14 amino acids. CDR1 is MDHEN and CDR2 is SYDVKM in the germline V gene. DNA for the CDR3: TGTGCCAGCAGTTTAAAGGGTTCGAATCAGCCCCAGCATTTT. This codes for CASSLKGSNQPQHF.